The 21 T cell receptor beta chains presented below share a single source sample, sequenced in a study of CD8 T cells in ankylosing spondylitis listed by TCRdb under 2017. The method behind the library was 5' RACE. Sequencing took place on an Illumina HiSeq 2500. Starting from the raw public reads, TCRdb applied fastp trimming at Q25, assembled clones with MiXCR and retained in-frame beta chains. Under each unique CDR3 protein, matching rows form one entry showing the most common genes and DNA. The sample profile shows hundreds of thousands of distinct CDR3 sequences; 15% to 25% of them were found once. The top ten hold around 7.8% of the sample. Sequences were obtained from blood, either unsorted or a sorted T cell fraction (not recorded which). The receptors were sampled from a male donor with ankylosing spondylitis or in good health (not recorded which).

This clonotype was seen only a few times. V gene TRBV11-2 combines with J gene TRBJ2-7, with TRBD2 as a possible D gene (6 bases). This CDR3 contains 14 residues. Looked up from germline, CDR1 is SGHAT and CDR2 is FQNNGV. The germline V and J ends were trimmed by 1 base and 3 bases, with 10 bases remaining between them. The CDR3 DNA sequence: TGTGCCAGCAGCTTAGGTAATAGCGGCTACGAGCAGTACGTC. Encoded protein: CASSLGNSGYEQYV.

The chain couples TRBV10-3 to TRBJ1-6; D is uncertain. CDR3 length: 14 amino acids. V was trimmed by 4 bases and J by 7 bases, leaving 11 bases between them. Germline V gene data show CDR1 as ENHRY and CDR2 as SYGVKD. Written as DNA, the CDR3 is TGTGCCATCAGTGCGTCGGGCAGGAATTCACCCCTCCACTTT. Its translation: CAISASGRNSPLHF.

This clonotype was seen a few times. The chain has TRBV5-1 and TRBJ2-1; 10 bases are a match to TRBD2. Losses at the gene ends were 2 bases for V and 5 bases for J; bases not matched to a gene: 4. This CDR3 has 15 residues. CDR1 is SGHRS, CDR2 YFSETQ, per germline. The chain's CDR3 is CASSLAGGLNNEQFF. Here the CDR3 DNA reads TGCGCCAGCAGCTTAGCGGGGGGGCTTAACAATGAGCAGTTCTTC.

This clonotype was observed a handful of times. This chain uses TRBV24-1 with TRBJ2-1; no clear D gene. The CDR3 consists of 14 residues. The germline V gene has CDR1 KGHDR and CDR2 SFDVKD. Trimming stripped 5 bases from V and 6 bases from J, with 13 bases between. CDR3 nucleotide sequence: TGTGCCACCAGTGCTCCGGGTCGAGCCAATGAGCAGTTCTTC. It is translated as CATSAPGRANEQFF.

The rearrangement joins TRBV25-1 to TRBJ2-3; 8 bases align to TRBD1. CDR3 size: 16 residues. V lost 3 bases and J lost 4; bases outside the gene matches: 9. Germline V gene sequence: CDR1 MGHDK, CDR2 SYGVNS. CDR3 nucleotides: TGTGCCAGCAGTGAGGAAATCGGACAGGGAGCAGATACGCAGTATTTT. Amino acid sequence: CASSEEIGQGADTQYF.

The V call is TRBV27, the J call TRBJ1-1, with 10 bases matching TRBD1. The CDR3 loop spans 16 amino acids. V was clipped by 5 bases and J by 7 bases; unmatched bases: 13. The germline CDR1 and CDR2 sequences are MNHEY and SMNVEV (reference sequence). This CDR3 reads CASSKTRDRGVGEAFF. The DNA of the CDR3 is TGTGCCAGCAGTAAAACCCGGGACAGGGGAGTCGGTGAAGCTTTCTTT.

This chain uses TRBV29-1 with TRBJ1-2, with a possible D match to TRBD1 (5 bases). Per the germline V gene, CDR1 is SQVTM and CDR2 is ANQGSEA. The CDR3 runs 15 residues. V was shortened by 1 base and J by 3 bases, with 15 bases between the two germline ends. CDR3 loop: CSVEVVGREDYGYTF. The DNA for the CDR3 is TGCAGCGTTGAAGTGGTGGGCAGGGAGGACTATGGCTACACCTTC.

The chain employs TRBV20-1 and TRBJ1-5; 7 bases match TRBD1. V was pared by 6 bases and J by 7 bases, with 12 bases of the junction left unmatched. The germline V gene encodes CDR1 DFQATT and CDR2 SNEGSKA (reference sequence). This CDR3 contains 14 residues. The DNA for the CDR3 is TGCAGTGCACGACAGGGAAACCTGGGACAGCCCCAGCATTTT. It codes for CSARQGNLGQPQHF.

This clonotype was seen a few times. The genes are TRBV6-2 or TRBV6-3 and TRBJ2-1, with 8 bases that match TRBD1. The length of the CDR3 is 16 residues. V shed 5 bases and J 0 bases; nucleotides not matched to a gene: 6. Germline CDR1 is MNHEY and CDR2 is SVGEGT. DNA of the CDR3: TGTGCCAGCAGTCCTCGACAGGGGAGCTCCTACAATGAGCAGTTCTTC. Protein product: CASSPRQGSSYNEQFF.

This chain uses TRBV9 with TRBJ2-1, with no clear D. Germline CDR1 and CDR2: SGDLS and YYNGEE. The CDR3 is 15 residues long. The V gene lost 0 bases and the J gene lost 5 bases, with 12 bases spanning the gap. The CDR3: CASSVGLFSDNEQFF. CDR3 in DNA: TGTGCCAGCAGCGTAGGACTCTTTTCAGACAATGAGCAGTTCTTC.

V and J are TRBV10-3 and TRBJ2-7; 7 bases line up with TRBD1. Per germline, CDR1 ENHRY and CDR2 SYGVKD. V was pared by 6 bases and J by 6 bases, with 5 bases of the junction left unmatched. The CDR3 length is 12 residues. This chain's CDR3 is CAISRDRAEQYV. The CDR3, as DNA: TGTGCCATCAGCCGTGACAGGGCCGAGCAGTACGTC.

The chain recombines TRBV11-2 with TRBJ2-3; D is unresolved. Germline V gives CDR1 SGHAT, CDR2 FQNNGV. CDR3 length: 12 residues. V was pared by 10 bases and J by 0 bases, with 8 bases between. The CDR3 reads CATTRSTDTQYF. The CDR3 bases are TGTGCCACCACCCGGAGCACAGATACGCAGTATTTT.

The gene calls are TRBV20-1 and TRBJ2-1; 12 bases line up with TRBD2. Germline V gene lookup returns CDR1 DFQATT and CDR2 SNEGSKA (reference sequence). This CDR3 contains 18 residues. Germline trimming cut 5 bases from V and 0 bases from J; bases unmatched to any gene: 11. CDR3 in amino acids: CSAQLPPTSGSSYNEQFF. In DNA, the CDR3 is TGCAGTGCTCAACTCCCGCCGACTAGCGGGAGCTCCTACAATGAGCAGTTCTTC.

The V and J genes are TRBV29-1 and TRBJ2-3; D perhaps matches TRBD2 (5 bases). The length of the CDR3 is 15 residues. The V gene's germline CDR1 is SQVTM and CDR2 ANQGSEA. With 5 bases removed from V and 0 bases from J, the gap between germline ends came to 15 bases. The CDR3 loop reads CSVRDLRGSTDTQYF. CDR3 DNA sequence: TGCAGCGTTCGAGACCTACGAGGGAGCACAGATACGCAGTATTTT.

In the case of this clonotype: This may stem from a read error, because a much larger clone lies one nucleotide away. The DNA for the CDR3 is TGCAGCGTTGAGACGGCGGGGCCAAGGGGAGGACCAGATACGCAGTATTTT. The encoded protein is CSVETAGPRGGPDTQYF. J is TRBJ2-3 and V is TRBV29-1; TRBD2 is a possible D gene (6 bases). The length of the CDR3 is 17 residues. Trimming stripped 3 bases from V and 4 bases from J, with 23 bases between. Germline V gene data show CDR1 as SQVTM and CDR2 as ANQGSEA.

This clonotype occurred a few times. The chain links TRBV12-3 or TRBV12-4 to TRBJ2-2; D uncertain. The CDR3 runs to 15 residues. The germline V and J ends were trimmed by 8 bases and 0 bases, with 13 bases remaining between them. CDR3 in DNA: TGTGCCAGCCGGTCGGGTCTTCCGAACACCGGGGAGCTGTTTTTT. Translating it yields CASRSGLPNTGELFF.

V and J are TRBV7-3 and TRBJ2-1; TRBD2 matches at 10 bases. This CDR3 is built from 14 residues. Germline trimming cut 1 base from V and 7 bases from J; bases unmatched to any gene: 1. Germline V CDR1 and CDR2: SGHTA, FQGTGA. Here the CDR3 DNA reads TGTGCCAGCAGCTTAAGGGGACTAGCGAATGAGCAGTTCTTC. It yields the protein CASSLRGLANEQFF.

The genes are TRBV12-3 or TRBV12-4 and TRBJ2-2; D possibly corresponds to TRBD1 (5 bases). The CDR3 has 15 amino acids. V lost 5 bases, J lost 3 bases, and 13 bases lay in between. For the CDR3, the DNA is TGTGCCAGCAGTCCGGCCCAGGGCTACACCGGGGAGCTGTTTTTT. Protein: CASSPAQGYTGELFF.

The chain has TRBV5-1 and TRBJ2-1; tentatively, D is TRBD2 (6 bases). This CDR3 contains 15 residues. Germline V lookup: CDR1 SGHRS, CDR2 YFSETQ. Between the trimmed V and J ends, which lost 0 bases and 4 bases, there was a span of 11 bases. CDR3 loop: CASSLEPSEYNEQFF. CDR3 nucleotides: TGCGCCAGCAGCTTGGAGCCTAGCGAATACAATGAGCAGTTCTTC. The whole variable domain, filled in from reference TRBV5-1 and TRBJ2-1, reads KAGVTQTPRYLIKTRGQQVTLSCSPISGHRSVSWYQQTPGQGLQFLFEYFSETQRNKGNFPGRFSGRQFSNSRSEMNVSTLELGDSALYLCASSLEPSEYNEQFFGPGTRLTVL.

This clonotype was counted ten times or more. The rearrangement uses TRBV5-1 and TRBJ2-1; D call uncertain. This CDR3 comprises 13 residues. V was shortened by 4 bases and J by 2 bases, with 7 bases between the two germline ends. In germline, CDR1 is SGHRS, CDR2 YFSETQ. CDR3: CASSAETYNEQFF. The CDR3 DNA reads TGCGCCAGCAGCGCAGAGACCTACAATGAGCAGTTCTTC.

This clonotype was found a few times. This chain connects TRBV29-1 to TRBJ2-7; perhaps TRBD1 as D (6 bases). The CDR3 has 13 residues. V lost 5 bases and J lost 4, with 15 bases in between. In germline, CDR1 is SQVTM, CDR2 ANQGSEA. The CDR3 spells CSVLLQGRYEQYV. The CDR3 DNA reads as TGCAGCGTTCTTTTACAGGGACGTTACGAGCAGTACGTC.